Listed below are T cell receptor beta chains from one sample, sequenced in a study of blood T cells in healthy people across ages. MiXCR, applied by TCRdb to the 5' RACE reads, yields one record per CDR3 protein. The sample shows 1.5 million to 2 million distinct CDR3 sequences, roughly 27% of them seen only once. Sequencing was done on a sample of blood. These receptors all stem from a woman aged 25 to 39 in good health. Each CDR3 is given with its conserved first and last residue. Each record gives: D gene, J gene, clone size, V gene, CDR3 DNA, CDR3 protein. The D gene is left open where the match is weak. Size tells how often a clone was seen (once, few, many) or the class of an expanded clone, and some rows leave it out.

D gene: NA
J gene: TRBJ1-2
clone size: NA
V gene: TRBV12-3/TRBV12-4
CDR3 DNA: TGTGCCAGCAGTTTTCCCCAGGGCAGGAATGGCTACACCTTC
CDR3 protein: CASSFPQGRNGYTF

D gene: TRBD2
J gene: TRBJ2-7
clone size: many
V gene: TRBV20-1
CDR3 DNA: TGCAGTGCTGCGGGACTAGCGGGGGCCTTATCTTCCTACGAGCAGTACTTC
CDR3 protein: CSAAGLAGALSSYEQYF

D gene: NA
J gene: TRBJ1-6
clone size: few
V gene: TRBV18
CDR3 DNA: TGTGCCAGCTCACCCCGCGGGACACTGAATTCACCCCTCCACTTT
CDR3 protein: CASSPRGTLNSPLHF

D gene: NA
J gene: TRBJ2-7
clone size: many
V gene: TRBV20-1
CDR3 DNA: TGCAGTGCTAGCGTCTACGAGCAGTACTTC
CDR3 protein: CSASVYEQYF

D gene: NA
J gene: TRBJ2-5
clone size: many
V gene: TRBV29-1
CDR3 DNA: TGCAGCGTTGGGGAAGAGACCCAGTACTTC
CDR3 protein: CSVGEETQYF

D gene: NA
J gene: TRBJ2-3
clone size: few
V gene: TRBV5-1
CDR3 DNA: TGCGCCAGCAGCTCGGACGGGACCCCAGATACGCAGTATTTT
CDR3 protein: CASSSDGTPDTQYF

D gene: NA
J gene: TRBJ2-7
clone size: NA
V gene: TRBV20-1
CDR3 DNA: TGCAGTGCTAGGGGGGACACTGTCGGATACGAGCAGTACTTC
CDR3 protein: CSARGDTVGYEQYF

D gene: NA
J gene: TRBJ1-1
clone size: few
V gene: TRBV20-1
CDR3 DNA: TGCAGTGCTAGAGATCGACCCCGGCCCATGAACACTGAAGCTTTCTTT
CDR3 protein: CSARDRPRPMNTEAFF

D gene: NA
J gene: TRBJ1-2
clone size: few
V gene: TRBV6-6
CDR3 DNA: TGTGCCAGCAGTTACTACGACACTAACTATGGCTACACCTTC
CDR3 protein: CASSYYDTNYGYTF

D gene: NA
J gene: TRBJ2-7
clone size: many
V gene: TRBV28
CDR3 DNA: TGTGCCAGCAGTCCCGACAGCGCCTACGAGCAGTACTTC
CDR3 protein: CASSPDSAYEQYF

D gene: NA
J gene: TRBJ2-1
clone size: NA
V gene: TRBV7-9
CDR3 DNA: TGTGCCAGCAGCCATAAATATGAGCAGTTCTTC
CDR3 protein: CASSHKYEQFF

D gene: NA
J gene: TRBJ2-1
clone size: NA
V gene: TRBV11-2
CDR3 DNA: TGTGCCAGCACCACCTTCCGGGTAGGGGTATACAATGAGCAGTTCTTC
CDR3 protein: CASTTFRVGVYNEQFF

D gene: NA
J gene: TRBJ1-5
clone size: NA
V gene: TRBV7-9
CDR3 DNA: TGTGCCAGCAGCTTTGGGGTTTATAGCAATCAGCCCCAGCATTTT
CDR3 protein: CASSFGVYSNQPQHF

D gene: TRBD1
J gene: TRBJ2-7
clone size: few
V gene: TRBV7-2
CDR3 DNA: TGTGCCAGCAGGCCGCTTAACCGGGACAGGGGAGGTTACGAGCAGTACTTC
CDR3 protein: CASRPLNRDRGGYEQYF

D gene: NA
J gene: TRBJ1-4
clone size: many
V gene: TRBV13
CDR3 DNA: TGTGCCTGCTCGGGCGGGGACGAAAAACTGTTTTTT
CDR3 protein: CACSGGDEKLFF

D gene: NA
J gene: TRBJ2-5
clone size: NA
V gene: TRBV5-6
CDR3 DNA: TGTGCCAGCAGCTCCCCCGGTAGCACCTCCCTCAATGAGCAGTACTTC
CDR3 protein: CASSSPGSTSLNEQYF

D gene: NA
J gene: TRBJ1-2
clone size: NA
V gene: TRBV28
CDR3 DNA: TGTGCCAGCAGAAGTCGGACGAGATATGGCTACACCTTC
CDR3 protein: CASRSRTRYGYTF

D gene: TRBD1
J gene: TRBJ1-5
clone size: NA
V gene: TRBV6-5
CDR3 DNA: TGTGCCAGCAGTGGCCAGGGGGCGTTCGATCAGCCCCAGCATTTT
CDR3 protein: CASSGQGAFDQPQHF

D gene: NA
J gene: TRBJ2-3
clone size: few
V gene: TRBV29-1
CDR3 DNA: TGCAGCGTTGAACCGCCGGGGGTCTACACAGATACGCAGTATTTT
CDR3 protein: CSVEPPGVYTDTQYF

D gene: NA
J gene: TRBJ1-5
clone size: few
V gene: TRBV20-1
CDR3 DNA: TGCAGTGCTAGAGAACTCGGACGCAATCAGCCCCAGCATTTT
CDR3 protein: CSARELGRNQPQHF

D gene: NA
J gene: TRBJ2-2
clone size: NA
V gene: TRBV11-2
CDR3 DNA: TGTGCCAGCAGCAATAGACAGTCTCAAAAGGGCACCGGGGAGCTGTTTTTT
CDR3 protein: CASSNRQSQKGTGELFF

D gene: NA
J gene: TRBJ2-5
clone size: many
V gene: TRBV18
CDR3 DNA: TGCGCCAGCAGCCCAACCTTACAAGAGACCCAGTACTTC
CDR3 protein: CASSPTLQETQYF

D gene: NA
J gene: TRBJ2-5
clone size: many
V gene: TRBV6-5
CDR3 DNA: TGTGCCAGCAGAACGACCGACTCCTTGGAGACCCAGTACTTC
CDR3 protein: CASRTTDSLETQYF

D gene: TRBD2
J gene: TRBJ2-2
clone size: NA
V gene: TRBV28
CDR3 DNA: TGTGCCAGCACGTCTAGCGGGGGGGCGAACACCGGGGAGCTGTTTTTT
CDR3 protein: CASTSSGGANTGELFF

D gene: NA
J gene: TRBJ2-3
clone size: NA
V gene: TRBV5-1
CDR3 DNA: TGCGCCAGCTCTTCAGGGACACCACGGTCAGATACGCAGTATTTT
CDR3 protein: CASSSGTPRSDTQYF

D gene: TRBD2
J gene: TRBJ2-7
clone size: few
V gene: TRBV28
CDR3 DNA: TGTGCCAGCAGCCCTTTGGGGCGGGGGACCAACAATGAGCAGTACTTC
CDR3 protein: CASSPLGRGTNNEQYF

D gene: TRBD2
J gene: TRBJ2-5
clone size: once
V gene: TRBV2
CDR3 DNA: TGTGCCAGCAGCCCTAGCGGGGATCTGGAGACCCAGTACTTC
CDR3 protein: CASSPSGDLETQYF

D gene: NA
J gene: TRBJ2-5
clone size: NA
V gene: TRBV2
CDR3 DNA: TGTGCCAGCAGTGATTCGTCGACAGTAGAGACCCAGTACTTC
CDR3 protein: CASSDSSTVETQYF

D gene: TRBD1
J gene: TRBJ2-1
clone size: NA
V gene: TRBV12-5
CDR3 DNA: TGTGCTAGTGGTTTGGTTTCTGGGCAGGGGGCCCACAATGAGCAGTTCTTC
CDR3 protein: CASGLVSGQGAHNEQFF

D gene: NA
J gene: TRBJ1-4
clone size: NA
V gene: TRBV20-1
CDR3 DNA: TGCAGTGCTAGAGCAGGGGAAAAACTGTTTTTT
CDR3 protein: CSARAGEKLFF

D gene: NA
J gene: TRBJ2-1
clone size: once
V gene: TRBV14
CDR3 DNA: TGTGCCAGCAGCCAAGATCCGGGACCTCCCTACAATGAGCAGTTCTTC
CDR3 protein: CASSQDPGPPYNEQFF

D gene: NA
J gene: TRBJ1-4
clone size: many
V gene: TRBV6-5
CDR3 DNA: TGTGCCACCTCCAAGGGGCGCGAAAAACTGTTTTTT
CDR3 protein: CATSKGREKLFF

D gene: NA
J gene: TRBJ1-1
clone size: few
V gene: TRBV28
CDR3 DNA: TGTGCCAGCAGTTTTAGCTACAAGAACACTGAAGCTTTCTTT
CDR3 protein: CASSFSYKNTEAFF

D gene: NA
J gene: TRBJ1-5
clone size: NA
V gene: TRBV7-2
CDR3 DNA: TGTGCCAGCAGCAGCGGGGCGTATAGCAATCAGCCCCAGCATTTT
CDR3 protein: CASSSGAYSNQPQHF

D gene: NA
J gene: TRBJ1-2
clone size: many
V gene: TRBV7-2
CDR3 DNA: TGTGCCAGCACCCTCGGTGTGGGAACGTATGGCTACACCTTC
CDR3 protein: CASTLGVGTYGYTF

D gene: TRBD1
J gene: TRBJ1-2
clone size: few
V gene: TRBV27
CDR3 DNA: TGTGCCAGCAAGGAACCGGGACAGGGCATCTATGGCTACACCTTC
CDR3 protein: CASKEPGQGIYGYTF

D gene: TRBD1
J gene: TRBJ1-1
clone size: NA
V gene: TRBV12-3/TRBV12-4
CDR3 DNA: TGTGCCAGCAGTCTCGGACAGGGGGACCTCATGAACACTGAAGCTTTCTTT
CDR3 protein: CASSLGQGDLMNTEAFF

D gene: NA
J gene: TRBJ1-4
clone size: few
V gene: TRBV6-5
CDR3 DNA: TGTGCCAGCAGTCATGACCGAAAGAGGTGGAAACTGTTTTTT
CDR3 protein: CASSHDRKRWKLFF

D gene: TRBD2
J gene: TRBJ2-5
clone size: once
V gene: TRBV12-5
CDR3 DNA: TGTGCTAGTGGTTTGGGAGTCGGGGAGGGCCCCCAAGAGACCCAGTACTTC
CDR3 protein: CASGLGVGEGPQETQYF

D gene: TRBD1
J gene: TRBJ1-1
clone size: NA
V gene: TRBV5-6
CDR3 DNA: TGTGCCAGCAGCCTCGTGACAGGGGCCTTCAACATGAACACTGAAGCTTTCTTT
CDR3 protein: CASSLVTGAFNMNTEAFF

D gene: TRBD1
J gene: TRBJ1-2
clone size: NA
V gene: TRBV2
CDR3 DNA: TGTGCCAGCCTAGGACAGGGGTTCTATGGCTACACCTTC
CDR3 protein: CASLGQGFYGYTF

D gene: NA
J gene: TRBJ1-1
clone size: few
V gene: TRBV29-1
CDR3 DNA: TGCAGCGTGGATCTTACAGGGATGAACACTGAAGCTTTCTTT
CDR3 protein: CSVDLTGMNTEAFF

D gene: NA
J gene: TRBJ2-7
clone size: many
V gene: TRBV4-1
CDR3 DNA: TGCGCCAGCAGCCAAGACGTGGCTTCTTACGAGCAGTACTTC
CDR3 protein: CASSQDVASYEQYF

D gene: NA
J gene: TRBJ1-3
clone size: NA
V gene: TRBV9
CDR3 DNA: TGTGCCAGCAGCGTAGGGGGGGGCGCAGGGTCTATAGCTGGAAACACCATATATTTT
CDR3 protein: CASSVGGGAGSIAGNTIYF

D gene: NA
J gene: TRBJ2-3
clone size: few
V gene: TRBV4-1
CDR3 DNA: TGCGCCAGCAGCCAAGGGGGACCCAGCTATACGCAGTATTTT
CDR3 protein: CASSQGGPSYTQYF

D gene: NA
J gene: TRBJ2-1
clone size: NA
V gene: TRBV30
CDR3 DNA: TGTGCCTGGAGTGGAGGTGGGACGGCGGAGCAGTTCTTC
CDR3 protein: CAWSGGGTAEQFF

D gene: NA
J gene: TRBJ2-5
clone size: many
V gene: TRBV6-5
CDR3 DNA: TGTGCCAGCAGTTACTACGGGGGAGAGGACCAAGAGACCCAGTACTTC
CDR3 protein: CASSYYGGEDQETQYF

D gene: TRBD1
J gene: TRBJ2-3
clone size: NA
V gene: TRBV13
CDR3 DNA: TGTGCCAGCAGCCCGCGGGACAGGAACACAGATACGCAGTATTTT
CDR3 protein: CASSPRDRNTDTQYF

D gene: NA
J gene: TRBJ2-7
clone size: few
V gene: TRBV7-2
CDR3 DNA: TGTGCCAGCAGCTTGGATATGTTCGCCTACGAGCAGTACTTC
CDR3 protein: CASSLDMFAYEQYF

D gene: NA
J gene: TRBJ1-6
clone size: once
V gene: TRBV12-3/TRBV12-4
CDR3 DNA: TGTGCCGGTAGTTTCCCAGGGAGTAATTCACCCCTCCACTTT
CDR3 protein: CAGSFPGSNSPLHF

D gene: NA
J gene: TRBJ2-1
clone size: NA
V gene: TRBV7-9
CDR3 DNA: TGTGCCAGCAGCTTAGGGTTGGGCGGGCCCTACAATGAGCAGTTCTTC
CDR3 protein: CASSLGLGGPYNEQFF

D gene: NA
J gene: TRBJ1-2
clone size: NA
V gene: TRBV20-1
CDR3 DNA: TGCAGTGCAGTAGAGGGCCGCGGTTTGGGTGGCTACACCTTC
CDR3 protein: CSAVEGRGLGGYTF

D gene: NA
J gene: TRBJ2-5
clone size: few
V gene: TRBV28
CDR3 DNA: TGTGCCAGCAGCCCCCGGGGAGGACCCCAAGAGACCCAGTACTTC
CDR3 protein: CASSPRGGPQETQYF